Below, 30 T cell receptor beta chains from the same sample are listed, as sequenced in a study of T cell responses to AZD1222 COVID-19 vaccine. Generated by immunoSEQ multiplex PCR, the TCRdb table keeps only in-frame clones and is missing some. Seen here are around 140,000 clones, about 90% observed once, and the top ten hold around 6.9%. The specimen comprised peripheral blood, sampled 28 days after the second dose of the MenACWY control vaccine. These receptors were taken from an adult who received the MenACWY meningococcal vaccine as a control.

This sequence joins TRBV6-2 or TRBV6-3 and TRBJ2-3, with 8 bases identical to TRBD1. V lost 2 bases and J lost 4; bases outside the gene matches: 8. The CDR3 length is 16 residues. Germline V gene data show CDR1 as MNHEY and CDR2 as SVGEGT. The CDR3 bases are TGTGCCAGCAGTTACCCGACAGGGGTGGGGTCAGATACGCAGTATTTT. It specifies CASSYPTGVGSDTQYF.

This chain uses TRBV19 with TRBJ2-3, with TRBD2 identical over 9 bases. The length of the CDR3 is 17 residues. Losses at the gene ends were 4 bases for V and 3 bases for J; bases not matched to a gene: 11. Germline V gene lookup returns CDR1 LNHDA and CDR2 SQIVND (reference sequence). The CDR3 DNA sequence: TGTGCCAGTAGTACCCCTGGGGTTAGCGGGAGAACAGATACGCAGTATTTT. Translating gives CASSTPGVSGRTDTQYF.

In nucleotides, the CDR3 is TGTGCCAGCAGCGTCCTCCCGGACGGAGGAAACACCATATATTTT. Its protein product is CASSVLPDGGNTIYF. This rearrangement joins TRBV3-1 (or the pseudogene TRBV3-2) to TRBJ1-3; D remains ambiguous. Trimming removed 5 bases at V and 4 bases at J, with 15 bases between. Germline CDR1 LGHDT, CDR2 YNNKEL (reference sequence). The CDR3 contains 15 residues.

The V and J genes are TRBV6-5 and TRBJ1-3; D unclear. This CDR3 comprises 14 residues. Germline CDR1 MNHEY, CDR2 SVGAGI. Trimming pared 5 bases from V and 0 bases from J, leaving 8 bases between. The CDR3 bases are TGTGCCAGCAGTAATGGCTACTCTGGAAACACCATATATTTT. Protein sequence: CASSNGYSGNTIYF.

The chain is built from TRBV10-3 and TRBJ1-1; D unclear. V was pared by 7 bases and J by 1 base, with 7 bases between. Germline-derived CDR1 and CDR2 are ENHRY and SYGVKD. CDR3 length: 12 residues. CDR3 region: CAITGENTEAFF. The CDR3 DNA sequence: TGTGCCATCACCGGGGAGAACACTGAAGCTTTCTTT.

The genes are TRBV28 and TRBJ2-6; D remains unclear. The V gene lost 1 base and the J gene lost 0 bases, with 10 bases spanning the gap. Per the germline V gene, CDR1 is MDHEN and CDR2 is SYDVKM. The CDR3 loop spans 17 amino acids. CDR3 sequence (DNA): TGTGCCAGCAGTTTATTACCAGGAGACTCTGGGGCCAACGTCCTGACTTTC. This codes for CASSLLPGDSGANVLTF. Based on the CDR3 plus reference TRBV28 and TRBJ2-6, the full variable domain is DVKVTQSSRYLVKRTGEKVFLECVQDMDHENMFWYRQDPGLGLRLIYFSYDVKMKEKGDIPEGYSVSREKKERFSLILESASTNQTSMYLCASSLLPGDSGANVLTFGAGSRLTVL.

This clone was seen only once. The rearrangement uses TRBV11-3 and TRBJ2-1; possibly TRBD1 for D (6 bases). Trimming removed 2 bases at V and 6 bases at J, with 14 bases between. The CDR3 covers 15 residues. The germline gives CDR1 SGHNT, CDR2 YENEEA. This chain's CDR3 is CASSLSLAGVNEQFF. The DNA for the CDR3 is TGTGCCAGCAGCTTATCGTTGGCAGGGGTCAATGAGCAGTTCTTC.

This clone was seen more than once but under ten times. This chain connects TRBV28 to TRBJ1-1, with no clear D. The CDR3 is 11 residues long. Trimming took 6 bases from V and 8 from J, leaving 10 bases between them. In germline, CDR1 is MDHEN, CDR2 SYDVKM. CDR3 loop: CASRVGFEAFF. The CDR3 coding sequence is TGTGCCAGCAGGGTTGGGTTCGAAGCTTTCTTT.

The gene calls are TRBV30 and TRBJ2-1; no clear D. CDR3 size: 14 residues. Per germline, CDR1 GTSNPN and CDR2 SVGIG (reference sequence). V was pared by 4 bases and J by 2 bases, with 12 bases between. The CDR3 reads CAWNVAFAYNEQFF. As DNA, the CDR3 is TGTGCCTGGAACGTGGCGTTCGCCTACAATGAGCAGTTCTTC.

The chain joins TRBV28 to TRBJ2-1; D tentatively reads TRBD1 or TRBD2 (5 bases each). Germline lookup yields CDR1 MDHEN and CDR2 SYDVKM. CDR3 length: 13 residues. Trimming took 5 bases from V and 12 from J, leaving 17 bases between them. The CDR3 is CASSKPPGLGQFF. CDR3 DNA sequence: TGTGCCAGCAGTAAACCCCCGGGGCTTGGGCAGTTCTTC.

The chain links TRBV5-4 to TRBJ2-7; D is uncertain. Per germline, CDR1 SGHNT and CDR2 YYREEE (reference sequence). V was trimmed by 2 bases and J by 2 bases, leaving 20 bases between them. There are 17 residues in the CDR3. In nucleotides, the CDR3 is TGTGCCAGCAGCTTCGGCCCGCCGGCGGTTGATGCCTACGAGCAGTACTTC. Its protein is CASSFGPPAVDAYEQYF.

V usage is TRBV5-1 and J usage is TRBJ2-6, with D hard to call. Per the germline V gene, CDR1 is SGHRS and CDR2 is YFSETQ. The CDR3 has 16 residues. Trimming pared 0 bases from V and 0 bases from J, leaving 7 bases between. The DNA of the CDR3 is TGCGCCAGCAGCTTGGGTACGGTCTCTGGGGCCAACGTCCTGACTTTC. It encodes CASSLGTVSGANVLTF.

The rearrangement links TRBV19 to TRBJ1-1, with 9 bases lining up with TRBD1. V lost 9 bases, J lost 0 bases, and 8 bases stayed unmatched. The CDR3 runs 15 residues. The germline CDR1 and CDR2 sequences are LNHDA and SQIVND (reference sequence). Here the CDR3 DNA reads TGTGCCAGCATTCCGGGACAGGGTTTGAACACTGAAGCTTTCTTT. It translates to CASIPGQGLNTEAFF.

This chain links TRBV2 with TRBJ2-1; no reliable D call. CDR1 is SNHLY, CDR2 FYNNEI, per germline. CDR3 length equals 13 residues. Between the trimmed V and J ends, which lost 3 bases and 10 bases, there was a span of 13 bases. This CDR3 reads CASSETRYVEQFF. The CDR3, as DNA: TGTGCCAGCAGTGAGACCCGTTATGTGGAGCAGTTCTTC.

The rearrangement joins TRBV5-1 to TRBJ2-3; tentative D call: TRBD1 (6 bases). Germline V gene sequence: CDR1 SGHRS, CDR2 YFSETQ. This CDR3 has 15 residues. Trimming removed 0 bases from V and 6 bases from J, with 14 bases in between. This CDR3 reads CASSLGDISRDTQYF. CDR3 sequence (DNA): TGCGCCAGCAGCTTGGGGGACATCTCTCGGGATACGCAGTATTTT.

This clone was recorded only once. The rearrangement joins TRBV12-5 to TRBJ2-2; 8 nucleotides line up with TRBD1. CDR3 length equals 16 residues. V lost 5 bases, J lost 6 bases, and 11 bases stayed unmatched. Germline loops: CDR1 LGHNT, CDR2 FRNRAP. The CDR3 DNA is TGTGCTAGTGGTCTCGGACAGGGAAGTAGGGCCGGGGAGCTGTTTTTT. Translating it yields CASGLGQGSRAGELFF.

The rearrangement links TRBV9 to TRBJ1-6, with D tentatively TRBD1 (5 bases). Germline-derived CDR1 and CDR2 are SGDLS and YYNGEE. The CDR3 totals 15 residues. V gave up 2 bases and J gave up 10 bases, with 16 bases separating them. CDR3 amino acids: CASSVGGRGDSPLHF. The DNA of the CDR3 is TGTGCCAGCAGCGTGGGGGGTCGAGGAGACTCACCCCTCCACTTT.

The chain carries TRBV5-6 and TRBJ2-7; TRBD1 agrees at 9 bases. V dropped 4 bases and J dropped 5; count of bases not matched to a gene: 7. From germline, CDR1 is SGHDT and CDR2 YYEEEE. The CDR3 runs to 14 residues. The CDR3 spells CASSRWTGVNEQYF. CDR3 coding DNA: TGTGCCAGCAGCAGATGGACAGGGGTAAACGAGCAGTACTTC.

This chain connects TRBV19 to TRBJ2-5, with 8 bases that match TRBD1. Germline V lookup: CDR1 LNHDA, CDR2 SQIVND (reference sequence). The CDR3 runs to 15 residues. V trimming: 8 bases; J trimming: 3 bases; junction bases outside the gene matches: 11. This CDR3 is CASALGGQGKETQYF. DNA of the CDR3: TGTGCCAGTGCTCTTGGTGGACAGGGAAAAGAGACCCAGTACTTC.

This chain connects TRBV28 to TRBJ2-3, with 11 bases lining up with TRBD2. The CDR3 consists of 17 residues. The junction had 11 bases not matched to a gene; V was cut back by 7 bases and J by 2 bases. The germline V gene encodes CDR1 MDHEN and CDR2 SYDVKM. DNA of the CDR3: TGTGCCAGCAAGGGTGTTAGCGGGAGGGGGAACACAGATACGCAGTATTTT. Amino acids: CASKGVSGRGNTDTQYF.

The rearrangement joins TRBV27 to TRBJ1-6; D remains ambiguous. V was clipped by 0 bases and J by 9 bases, with 27 bases between them. In germline, CDR1 is MNHEY, CDR2 SMNVEV (reference sequence). The CDR3 totals 20 residues. The CDR3 DNA is TGTGCCAGCAGTTTATCGGGCGGTGGTAAAATCGTTGGGTTGAGTTCACCCCTCCACTTT. Amino acids: CASSLSGGGKIVGLSSPLHF.

The rearrangement joins TRBV2 to TRBJ2-7, with D maybe TRBD2 (5 bases). In germline, CDR1 is SNHLY, CDR2 FYNNEI. This CDR3 is built from 12 residues. Trimming stripped 4 bases from V and 2 bases from J, with 6 bases between. CDR3 region: CASSGGPYEQYF. The CDR3 nucleotides read TGTGCCAGCAGTGGCGGGCCCTACGAGCAGTACTTC. Filled out from reference TRBV2 and TRBJ2-7, the complete variable domain reads EPEVTQTPSHQVTQMGQEVILRCVPISNHLYFYWYRQILGQKVEFLVSFYNNEISEKSEIFDDQFSVERPDGSNFTLKIRSTKLEDSAMYFCASSGGPYEQYFGPGTRLTVT.

V is TRBV19 and J is TRBJ2-5, with TRBD1 matching 10 bases. CDR1 and CDR2 (germline): LNHDA, SQIVND (reference sequence). The CDR3 is 15 amino acids. V shed 4 bases, J shed 7 bases, and the junction held 9 bases outside the gene matches. CDR3 nucleotide sequence: TGTGCCAGTAGTACCGGGACAGGGGCAAGGGGGACCCAGTACTTC. Amino acid sequence: CASSTGTGARGTQYF.

The chain uses TRBV19 and TRBJ2-2; 9 bases fit TRBD1. Trimming removed 1 base from V and 4 bases from J; junction bases left unmatched: 1. This CDR3 is built from 15 residues. CDR1 is LNHDA and CDR2 is SQIVND in the germline V gene (reference sequence). CDR3 in amino acids: CASSIGTGATGELFF. CDR3 sequence (DNA): TGTGCCAGTAGTATAGGGACAGGGGCCACCGGGGAGCTGTTTTTT.

The chain employs TRBV10-1 and TRBJ2-5; D is undetermined. Germline V gene lookup returns CDR1 WNHNN and CDR2 SYGVQD (reference sequence). The CDR3 runs to 13 residues. V lost 5 bases and J lost 5, with 12 bases in between. The CDR3 DNA reads as TGCGCCAGCAGTCGAGCCCCTGCCGAGACCCAGTACTTC. This translates into CASSRAPAETQYF.

This chain uses TRBV3-1 (or the pseudogene TRBV3-2) with TRBJ2-7; 9 bases align to TRBD1. CDR3 length: 13 residues. J gave up 5 bases and V 4 bases, and 3 bases lay outside the gene matches. CDR1 LGHDT and CDR2 YNNKEL come from the germline V gene (reference sequence). CDR3: CASSRTGVHEQYF. The DNA for the CDR3 is TGTGCCAGCAGCCGGACAGGGGTCCACGAGCAGTACTTC.

This sequence joins TRBV5-6 and TRBJ1-1; D is ambiguous. V was cut by 1 base and J by 3 bases, with 10 bases left in between. In germline, CDR1 is SGHDT, CDR2 YYEEEE. This CDR3 has 14 amino acids. This CDR3 reads CASSLFTKDTEAFF. In DNA form, the CDR3 reads TGTGCCAGCAGCTTGTTCACCAAAGACACTGAAGCTTTCTTT.

The chain carries TRBV27 and TRBJ1-4; no clear D. The germline CDR1 and CDR2 sequences are MNHEY and SMNVEV (reference sequence). Trimming took 4 bases from V and 7 from J, leaving 13 bases between them. The CDR3 extends over 14 amino acids. The CDR3 spells CASSYGYRAEKLFF. The CDR3 DNA sequence: TGTGCCAGCAGTTATGGTTACCGGGCTGAAAAACTGTTTTTT.

This sequence joins TRBV28 and TRBJ1-6, with D possibly being TRBD1 (5 bases). The germline V gene encodes CDR1 MDHEN and CDR2 SYDVKM. Trimming took off 10 bases at V and 8 bases at J, with 15 bases between the two ends. This CDR3 has 13 amino acids. For the CDR3, the DNA is TGTGCCACCCTCAGCGGGGGTTATTCACCCCTCCACTTT. The encoded protein is CATLSGGYSPLHF.

The rearrangement joins TRBV11-2 to TRBJ2-5; 7 bases match TRBD1. With V trimmed by 5 bases and J by 3 bases, 3 bases remained unmatched. This CDR3 region has 13 residues. Germline assignment: CDR1 SGHAT and CDR2 FQNNGV. CDR3 in amino acids: CASSHDREETQYF. In nucleotides, the CDR3 is TGTGCCAGCAGCCACGACAGGGAAGAGACCCAGTACTTC.